This TCR beta chain was sequenced during a study of shared clonotypes between healthy human individuals. Across the whole study: Three plates were used per donor for CD4 naive, three for CD4 memory, two for CD8 naive and one for CD8 memory.

Regarding this clone: This specimen includes other DNA sequences encoding the same CDR3.

TCRdb's copy holds only in-frame clones and misses some; the assay was immunoSEQ multiplex PCR. Of around 1.4 million clones in the sample, about 98.5% were seen once. Germline loops: CDR1 MGHDK, CDR2 SYGVNS. The CDR3 sequence is 12 residues long. V gave up 3 bases and J gave up 4 bases, with 7 bases separating them. Sequencing was carried out using naive CD4+ T cells sorted from blood. The subset here: CD45RA+ positively selected. The chain has TRBV25-1 and TRBJ2-7; D remains unclear. This clonotype was obtained from a man aged 25-40 years in good health. The CDR3 spells CASSDLVYEQYF. As DNA, the CDR3 is TGTGCCAGCAGTGACCTCGTTTACGAGCAGTACTTC.